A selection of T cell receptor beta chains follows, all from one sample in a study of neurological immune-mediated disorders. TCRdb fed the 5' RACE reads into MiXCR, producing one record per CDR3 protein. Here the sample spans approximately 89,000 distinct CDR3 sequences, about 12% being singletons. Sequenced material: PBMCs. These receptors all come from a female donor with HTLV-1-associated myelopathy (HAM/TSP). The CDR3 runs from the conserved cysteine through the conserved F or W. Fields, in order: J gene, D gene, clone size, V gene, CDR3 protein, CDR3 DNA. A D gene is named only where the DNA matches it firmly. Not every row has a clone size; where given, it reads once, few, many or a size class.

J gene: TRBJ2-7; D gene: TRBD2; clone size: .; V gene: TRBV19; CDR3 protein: CASSRFGSASGFYEQYF; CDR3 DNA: TGTGCCAGTAGTAGATTCGGTTCGGCTAGCGGGTTTTACGAGCAGTACTTC
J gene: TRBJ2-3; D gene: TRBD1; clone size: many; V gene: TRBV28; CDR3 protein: CASSLGQGRWDTQYF; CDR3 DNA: TGTGCCAGCAGTTTAGGACAGGGGAGGTGGGATACGCAGTATTTT
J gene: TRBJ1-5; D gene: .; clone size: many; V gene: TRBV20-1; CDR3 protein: CSAEDRRNQPQHF; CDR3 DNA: TGCAGTGCTGAGGACAGACGGAATCAGCCCCAGCATTTT
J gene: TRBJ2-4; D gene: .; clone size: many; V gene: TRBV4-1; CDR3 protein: CASSQSQAAEPLAKNIQYF; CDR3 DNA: TGCGCCAGCAGCCAGTCTCAGGCGGCGGAGCCTTTAGCCAAAAACATTCAGTACTTC
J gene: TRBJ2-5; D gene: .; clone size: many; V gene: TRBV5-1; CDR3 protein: CASSLESSQETQYF; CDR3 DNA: TGCGCCAGCAGCTTGGAAAGCAGCCAAGAGACCCAGTACTTC
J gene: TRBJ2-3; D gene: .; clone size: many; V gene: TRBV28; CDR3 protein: CASTQGQASTDTQYF; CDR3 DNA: TGTGCCAGCACCCAAGGACAAGCTAGCACAGATACGCAGTATTTT
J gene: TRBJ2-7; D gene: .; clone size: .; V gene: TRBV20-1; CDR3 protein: CSARTDREQYF; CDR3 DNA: TGCAGTGCTAGAACCGATCGGGAGCAGTACTTC
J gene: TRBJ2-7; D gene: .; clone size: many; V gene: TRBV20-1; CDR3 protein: CSARGDYEQYF; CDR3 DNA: TGCAGTGCTAGGGGAGATTACGAGCAGTACTTC
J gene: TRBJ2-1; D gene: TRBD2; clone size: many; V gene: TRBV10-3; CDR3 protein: CAISEERGGNEQFF; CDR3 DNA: TGTGCCATCAGTGAGGAGCGGGGGGGCAATGAGCAGTTCTTC
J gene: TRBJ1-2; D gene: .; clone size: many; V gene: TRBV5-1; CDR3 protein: CASSQDPGIGSYGYTF; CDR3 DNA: TGCGCCAGCAGCCAGGATCCGGGAATCGGCTCCTATGGCTACACCTTC
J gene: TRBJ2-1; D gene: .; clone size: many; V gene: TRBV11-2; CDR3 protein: CASSPTVPPGNNEQFF; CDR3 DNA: TGTGCCAGCAGCCCTACGGTTCCCCCGGGGAACAATGAGCAGTTCTTC
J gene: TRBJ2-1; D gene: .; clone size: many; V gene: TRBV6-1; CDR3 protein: CASRKEAGWSYNEQFF; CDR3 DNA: TGTGCCAGCAGAAAAGAGGCAGGGTGGTCCTACAATGAGCAGTTCTTC
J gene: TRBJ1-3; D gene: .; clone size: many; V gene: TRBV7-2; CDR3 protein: CASSLGIGNTIYF; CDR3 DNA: TGTGCCAGCAGTTTGGGAATTGGAAACACCATATATTTT
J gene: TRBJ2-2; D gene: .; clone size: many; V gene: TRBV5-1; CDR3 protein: CASLAAGELFF; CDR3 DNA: TGCGCCAGCCTGGCGGCCGGGGAGCTGTTTTTT
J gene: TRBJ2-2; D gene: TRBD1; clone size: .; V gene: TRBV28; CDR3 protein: CASSLNQGASYTGELFF; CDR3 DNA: TGTGCCAGCAGTTTAAACCAGGGGGCGAGCTACACCGGGGAGCTGTTTTTT
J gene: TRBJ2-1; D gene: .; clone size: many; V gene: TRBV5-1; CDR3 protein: CASSTGPSDEQFF; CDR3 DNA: TGCGCCAGCAGCACAGGACCGTCAGATGAGCAGTTCTTC
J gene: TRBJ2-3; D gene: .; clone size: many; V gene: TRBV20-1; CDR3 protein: CSALNEGGGLSTDTQYF; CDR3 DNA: TGCAGTGCCCTCAATGAGGGGGGGGGATTGAGCACAGATACGCAGTATTTT
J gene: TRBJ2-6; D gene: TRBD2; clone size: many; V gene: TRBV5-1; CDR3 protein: CASSFGAGAGANVLTF; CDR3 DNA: TGCGCCAGCAGTTTTGGGGCGGGGGCTGGGGCCAACGTCCTGACTTTC
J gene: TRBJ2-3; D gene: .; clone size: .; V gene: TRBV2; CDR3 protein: CASRQRVGGDTQYF; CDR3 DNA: TGTGCCAGCAGACAGCGCGTTGGGGGAGATACGCAGTATTTT
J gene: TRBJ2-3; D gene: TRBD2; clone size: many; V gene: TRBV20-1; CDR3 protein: CSAFLAGGGLTQYF; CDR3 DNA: TGCAGTGCGTTCCTTGCGGGGGGGGGCTTAACGCAGTATTTT
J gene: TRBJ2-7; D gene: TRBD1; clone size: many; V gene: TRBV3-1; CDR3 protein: CASSQDLKGQGDPYEQYF; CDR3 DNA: TGTGCCAGCAGCCAAGATCTGAAAGGACAGGGTGATCCCTACGAGCAGTACTTC
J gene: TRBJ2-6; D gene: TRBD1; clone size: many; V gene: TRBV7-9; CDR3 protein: CASRKQGTGANVLTF; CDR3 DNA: TGTGCCAGCAGGAAACAGGGGACTGGGGCCAACGTCCTGACTTTC
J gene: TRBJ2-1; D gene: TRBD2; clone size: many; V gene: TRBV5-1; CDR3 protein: CASSLPTSGGGEQFF; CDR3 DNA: TGCGCCAGCAGCTTGCCTACTAGCGGGGGGGGTGAGCAGTTCTTC
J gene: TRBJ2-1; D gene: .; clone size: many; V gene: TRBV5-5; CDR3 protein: CASSFPPMGNEQFF; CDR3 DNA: TGTGCCAGCAGCTTCCCCCCAATGGGAAATGAGCAGTTCTTC
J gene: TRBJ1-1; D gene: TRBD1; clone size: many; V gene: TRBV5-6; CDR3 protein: CASSRRQGSTEAFF; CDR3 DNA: TGTGCCAGCAGCCGCCGACAGGGGAGTACTGAAGCTTTCTTT
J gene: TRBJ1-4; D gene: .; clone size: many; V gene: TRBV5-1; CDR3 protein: CASSLQPGEKLFF; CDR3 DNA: TGCGCCAGCAGCTTACAGCCAGGTGAAAAACTGTTTTTT
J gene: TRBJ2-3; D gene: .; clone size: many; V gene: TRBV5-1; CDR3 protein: CASSLAAVSTDTQYF; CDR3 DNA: TGCGCCAGCAGCTTGGCTGCAGTTAGCACAGATACGCAGTATTTT
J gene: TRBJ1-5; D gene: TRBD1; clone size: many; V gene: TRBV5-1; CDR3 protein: CASKVNYRTGGADGNQPQHF; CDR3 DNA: TGCGCCAGCAAAGTCAATTACCGGACAGGGGGCGCAGACGGCAATCAGCCCCAGCATTTT
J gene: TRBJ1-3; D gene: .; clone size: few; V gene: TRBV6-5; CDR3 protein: CASSYSVVPGNTIYF; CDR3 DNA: TGTGCCAGCAGTTACTCGGTTGTGCCTGGAAACACCATATATTTT
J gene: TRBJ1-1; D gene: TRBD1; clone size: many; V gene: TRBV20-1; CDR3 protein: CSARRDRGAAFF; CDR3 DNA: TGCAGTGCTAGGCGGGACAGGGGGGCAGCTTTCTTT
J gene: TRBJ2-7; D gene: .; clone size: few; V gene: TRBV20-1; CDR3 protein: CSAIDVGEQYF; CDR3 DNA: TGCAGTGCTATAGATGTGGGAGAGCAGTACTTC
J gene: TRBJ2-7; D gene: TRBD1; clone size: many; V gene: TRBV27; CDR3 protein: CASCLRGGPFYEQYF; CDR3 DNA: TGTGCCAGCTGCCTTCGAGGGGGCCCATTCTACGAGCAGTACTTC